This paragraph reports one T cell receptor (beta chain). The repertoire was sequenced with immunoSEQ multiplex PCR; TCRdb's copy has only in-frame clones and lacks some. The sample has 300,000 or so clones, under 90% seen once; the top ten hold 8.5% to 12%. Recruitment covered about two dozen US areas and drew participants whose ages spanned about 18 to 95 years. Participants were placed into cohorts based on the clinical history they reported. Cohort 3 recovered donors had two negative PCRs, clearance, or symptom resolution. This entry comes from a study of blood T cell repertoires in COVID-19. The wider study: Material from acute and convalescent COVID-19 was sourced from the United States, Italy and Spain.

V was pared by 1 base and J by 0 bases, with 10 bases of the junction left unmatched. CDR3 length equals 20 residues. Germline lookup yields CDR1 SGHTS and CDR2 YDEGEE. V usage is TRBV5-8 and J usage is TRBJ2-4; 13 bases line up with TRBD2. This clonotype was sampled from a young woman who had recovered from COVID-19. Material for sequencing was PBMCs or T cells enriched from blood (not recorded which). CDR3 nucleotide sequence: TGTGCCAGCAGCTTGACGCCTGGGACTAGCGGGGCCTTAGCCAAAAACATTCAGTACTTC. Translation: CASSLTPGTSGALAKNIQYF.